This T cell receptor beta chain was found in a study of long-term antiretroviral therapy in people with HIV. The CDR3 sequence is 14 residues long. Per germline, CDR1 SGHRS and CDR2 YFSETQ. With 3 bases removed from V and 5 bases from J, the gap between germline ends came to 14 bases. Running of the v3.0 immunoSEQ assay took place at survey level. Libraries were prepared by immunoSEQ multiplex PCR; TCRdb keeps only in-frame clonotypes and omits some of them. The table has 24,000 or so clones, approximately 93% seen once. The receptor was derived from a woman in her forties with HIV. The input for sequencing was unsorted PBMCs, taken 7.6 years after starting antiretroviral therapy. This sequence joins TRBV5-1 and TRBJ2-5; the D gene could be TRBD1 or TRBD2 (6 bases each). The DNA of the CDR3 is TGCGCCAGCAGCTGGTGGGGGGCTGGTGAGACCCAGTACTTC. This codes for CASSWWGAGETQYF.